These 26 T cell receptor beta chains originate from one sample sequenced in a study of OX40 agonist ivuxolimab in advanced cancers. Here immunoSEQ multiplex PCR was the method, and the copy in TCRdb shows in-frame clones only, minus some. Counted here are tens of thousands of clones, 85% to 90% occurring once; the ten biggest clones make up around half. The sequenced sample was CD4+ or CD8+ T cells sorted from blood, obtained in a trial of the OX40 agonist ivuxolimab. The source of these receptors is an adult with an advanced solid tumor such as melanoma, head and neck, liver or kidney cancer.

The sample holds a few counts of this clone. The chain is built from TRBV9 and TRBJ1-2, with 9 bases identical to TRBD1. The CDR3 spans 15 residues. The germline V gene has CDR1 SGDLS and CDR2 YYNGEE. V lost 4 bases and J lost 4; bases outside the gene matches: 8. The CDR3: CASSPGQGSFYGYTF. The CDR3 DNA reads TGTGCCAGCAGCCCCGGACAGGGGAGTTTCTATGGCTACACCTTC.

The chain has TRBV15 and TRBJ2-7, with D hard to call. Trimming stripped 3 bases from V and 1 base from J, with 7 bases between. The germline V gene encodes CDR1 LNHNV and CDR2 YYDKDF (reference sequence). CDR3 length equals 13 residues. CDR3 DNA: TGTGCCACCAGCAGGTCAGAATCCTACGAGCAGTACTTC. Protein product: CATSRSESYEQYF.

V and J are TRBV6-5 and TRBJ1-2, with D tentatively TRBD1 (5 bases). Trimming took 6 bases from V and 4 from J, leaving 12 bases between them. The CDR3 is 13 amino acids. The germline V gene encodes CDR1 MNHEY and CDR2 SVGAGI. The CDR3 bases are TGTGCCAGCAGCACGGGACCGATCTATGGCTACACCTTC. Its protein is CASSTGPIYGYTF.

This rearrangement joins TRBV7-9 to TRBJ2-2; no clear D gene. From germline, CDR1 is SEHNR and CDR2 FQNEAQ (reference sequence). V dropped 6 bases and J dropped 3 bases, with 5 bases sitting between them. The length of the CDR3 is 12 residues. The CDR3 DNA follows: TGTGCCAGCAGTAAATACACCGGGGAGCTGTTTTTT. Amino acid sequence: CASSKYTGELFF.

V gene TRBV6-5 combines with J gene TRBJ2-3; D unclear. CDR1 and CDR2 (germline): MNHEY, SVGAGI. There are 11 residues in the CDR3. Trimming removed 7 bases at V and 4 bases at J, with 6 bases between. The CDR3 spells CASIGADTQYF. In nucleotides, the CDR3 is TGTGCCAGCATCGGCGCAGATACGCAGTATTTT.

The V gene is TRBV6-5, the J gene TRBJ1-2, with 9 bases that match TRBD1. Losses at the gene ends were 6 bases for V and 5 bases for J; bases not matched to a gene: 10. This CDR3 spans 15 amino acids. The germline gives CDR1 MNHEY, CDR2 SVGAGI. CDR3 in amino acids: CASSDRDRALYGYTF. CDR3 DNA sequence: TGTGCCAGCAGCGACCGGGACAGGGCCCTTTATGGCTACACCTTC.

The chain employs TRBV19 and TRBJ2-2; possibly TRBD1 for D (6 bases). CDR1 and CDR2 from the germline V gene are LNHDA and SQIVND (reference sequence). This CDR3 is built from 17 residues. The V end was cut by 6 bases, the J end by 2 bases, with 19 bases between. CDR3 loop: CASRDSQGLGNTGELFF. The CDR3, as DNA: TGTGCCAGTAGAGATTCTCAGGGGTTAGGCAACACCGGGGAGCTGTTTTTT. The full variable domain, with the rest looked up from reference TRBV19 and TRBJ2-2, is DGGITQSPKYLFRKEGQNVTLSCEQNLNHDAMYWYRQDPGQGLRLIYYSQIVNDFQKGDIAEGYSVSREKKESFPLTVTSAQKNPTAFYLCASRDSQGLGNTGELFFGEGSRLTVL.

The chain joins TRBV9 to TRBJ2-3; D remains unclear. This CDR3 comprises 16 residues. Germline-derived CDR1 and CDR2 are SGDLS and YYNGEE. V lost 0 bases, J lost 0 bases, and 11 bases lay in between. DNA of the CDR3: TGTGCCAGCAGCGTAGTGTCGGATTCCAGCACAGATACGCAGTATTTT. Translated: CASSVVSDSSTDTQYF.

The V gene is TRBV10-3, the J gene TRBJ2-1, with 8 bases fitting TRBD1. Trimming took 4 bases from V and 4 from J; bases not matched to a gene: 0. From germline, CDR1 is ENHRY and CDR2 SYGVKD. This CDR3 comprises 13 residues. CDR3 protein: CAISGQGYNEQFF. CDR3 in DNA: TGTGCCATCAGTGGACAGGGGTACAATGAGCAGTTCTTC.

The chain couples TRBV7-2 to TRBJ1-6; TRBD1 agrees at 7 bases. Per the germline V gene, CDR1 is SGHTA and CDR2 is FQGNSA. V lost 2 bases, J lost 8 bases, and 9 bases stayed unmatched. This CDR3 has 16 amino acids. In DNA form, the CDR3 reads TGTGCCAGCAGCTTATTCGGGACAGACTTGGATTCACCCCTCCACTTT. This translates into CASSLFGTDLDSPLHF.

The V call is TRBV6-5, the J call TRBJ2-1; a weak D match, TRBD2 (6 bases). Trimming cost V 0 bases and J 10 bases, with 13 bases left between them. Germline CDR1 reads MNHEY; CDR2 reads SVGAGI. CDR3 size: 14 residues. This chain's CDR3 is CASSYSSLREEQFF. CDR3 coding DNA: TGTGCCAGCAGTTACTCGAGCCTCCGGGAGGAGCAGTTCTTC.

J is TRBJ1-3 and V is TRBV4-1, with a possible D match to TRBD1 (6 bases). CDR3 length: 18 residues. Germline CDR1 MGHRA, CDR2 YSYEKL. Deletions cut 4 bases from V and 0 bases from J, with 19 bases between. The CDR3 protein is CASSRTAGGLGSGNTIYF. As DNA, the CDR3 is TGCGCCAGCAGCCGCACGGCCGGGGGCTTAGGCTCTGGAAACACCATATATTTT.

The V call is TRBV29-1, the J call TRBJ2-1, with D tentatively TRBD1 (6 bases). V lost 2 bases, J lost 4 bases, and 12 bases lay in between. The CDR3 loop spans 14 amino acids. CDR1 SQVTM and CDR2 ANQGSEA come from the germline V gene. The CDR3 region is CSVEIGTSYNEQFF. For the CDR3, the DNA is TGCAGCGTTGAAATAGGGACATCGTACAATGAGCAGTTCTTC.

The chain couples TRBV19 to TRBJ2-7; D might be TRBD1 (6 bases). Germline values: CDR1 LNHDA, CDR2 SQIVND (reference sequence). CDR3 length: 13 residues. V lost 4 bases and J 2 bases, leaving 9 bases between the germline ends. The CDR3 sequence: CASSKGHPYEQYF. CDR3 sequence (DNA): TGTGCCAGTAGTAAGGGACACCCCTACGAGCAGTACTTC.

This clone was detected only once. The V gene is TRBV6-5, the J gene TRBJ2-3; 9 bases agree with TRBD1. CDR3 size: 15 residues. J lost 3 bases, V lost 2 bases, and 3 bases had no gene match. The germline V gene encodes CDR1 MNHEY and CDR2 SVGAGI. The CDR3 loop is CASSYEDRGTDTQYF. The CDR3 coding sequence is TGTGCCAGCAGTTACGAGGACAGGGGTACAGATACGCAGTATTTT.

The chain is built from TRBV10-3 and TRBJ2-1; possible D gene TRBD2, 6 bases. Deletions cut 0 bases from V and 0 bases from J, with 6 bases between. This CDR3 is 15 amino acids long. CDR1 is ENHRY, CDR2 SYGVKD, per germline. CDR3 residues: CAISESSGSYNEQFF. CDR3 in DNA: TGTGCCATCAGTGAGTCTAGCGGCTCCTACAATGAGCAGTTCTTC.

This CDR3 reads CASRIGLAGGSGELFF. The CDR3 DNA follows: TGTGCCAGCAGAATTGGCCTAGCGGGGGGCTCCGGGGAGCTGTTTTTT. The gene calls are TRBV28 and TRBJ2-2, with 11 bases matching TRBD2. Looked up from germline, CDR1 is MDHEN and CDR2 is SYDVKM. This CDR3 is 16 amino acids long. The junction had 9 bases not matched to a gene; V was cut back by 6 bases and J by 6 bases.

J is TRBJ2-5 and V is TRBV10-2; perhaps D is TRBD1 or TRBD2 (5 bases each). The CDR3 has 14 amino acids. V shed 5 bases and J shed 4 bases, with 14 bases lying between them. Germline CDR1 and CDR2: WSHSY and SAAADI. CDR3 nucleotides: TGCGCCAGCAGTCGAGAGCAGGGACGAGAGACCCAGTACTTC. Its translation is CASSREQGRETQYF.

The genes are TRBV9 and TRBJ2-3, with 7 bases aligning to TRBD1. This CDR3 spans 15 amino acids. The ends lost 4 bases at V and 2 bases at J; junction bases unmatched: 7. Germline CDR1 is SGDLS and CDR2 is YYNGEE. CDR3 nucleotide sequence: TGTGCCAGCAGCAAGGGGACAGTTTTCACAGATACGCAGTATTTT. This sequence encodes CASSKGTVFTDTQYF.

The chain employs TRBV29-1 and TRBJ2-1; D is ambiguous. Trimming took off 7 bases at V and 2 bases at J, with 9 bases between the two ends. The CDR3 runs 12 residues. The germline V gene has CDR1 SQVTM and CDR2 ANQGSEA. As DNA, the CDR3 is TGCAGCGCACCTGGTACCTACAATGAGCAGTTCTTC. This encodes CSAPGTYNEQFF.

The rearrangement links TRBV9 to TRBJ2-3; 7 bases agree with TRBD1. This CDR3 comprises 14 residues. V trimming: 3 bases; J trimming: 2 bases; junction bases outside the gene matches: 3. CDR1 is SGDLS, CDR2 YYNGEE, per germline. CDR3 in amino acids: CASSEDRNTDTQYF. The CDR3 bases are TGTGCCAGCAGCGAGGACAGGAACACAGATACGCAGTATTTT.

This sequence joins TRBV11-3 and TRBJ2-7; 10 nucleotides line up with TRBD1. With V trimmed by 5 bases and J by 5 bases, 6 bases remained unmatched. The CDR3 spans 14 residues. The germline CDR1 and CDR2 sequences are SGHNT and YENEEA. The CDR3: CASSPGTGENEQYF. The CDR3 bases are TGTGCCAGCAGCCCCGGGACAGGGGAGAACGAGCAGTACTTC.

V usage is TRBV9 and J usage is TRBJ2-3; 9 nucleotides align to TRBD2. Germline V lookup: CDR1 SGDLS, CDR2 YYNGEE. The CDR3 totals 16 residues. The V gene end was trimmed by 3 bases and the J gene end by 5 bases; junction bases not matched to a gene: 10. The CDR3 loop is CASSAAGGPGGDTQYF. DNA of the CDR3: TGTGCCAGCAGCGCCGCGGGGGGGCCAGGGGGAGATACGCAGTATTTT.

The chain employs TRBV19 and TRBJ2-7, with TRBD2 matching 7 bases. Germline V CDR1 and CDR2: LNHDA, SQIVND (reference sequence). The CDR3 has 11 amino acids. V shed 9 bases and J 7 bases; nucleotides not matched to a gene: 6. The CDR3 sequence: CASTLGGEQYF. The DNA for the CDR3 is TGTGCCAGCACTTTGGGGGGGGAGCAGTACTTC.

The table lists this clone with a few counts. The V call is TRBV9, the J call TRBJ1-1, with 7 bases lining up with TRBD1. Germline V gene lookup returns CDR1 SGDLS and CDR2 YYNGEE. This CDR3 comprises 14 residues. V lost 0 bases and J lost 5; bases outside the gene matches: 4. DNA for the CDR3: TGTGCCAGCAGCGTAGGGCAGGGGGAGACTGAAGCTTTCTTT. Translated, it gives CASSVGQGETEAFF.

The chain combines TRBV7-9 with TRBJ2-2, with D unclear. Trimming left V 2 bases short and J 6 bases short, with 16 bases between. The CDR3 runs to 16 residues. CDR1 SEHNR and CDR2 FQNEAQ come from the germline V gene (reference sequence). The CDR3 nucleotides read TGTGCCAGCAGCTTACTCGGGTTACTCGAGCCCGGGGAGCTGTTTTTT. It encodes CASSLLGLLEPGELFF.